The rows below give T cell receptor beta chains drawn from one sample of a study of blood T cell repertoires in COVID-19. TCRdb's table, derived via immunoSEQ multiplex PCR, lists solely in-frame clones and lacks some. This table has some 190,000 clones, roughly 80% appearing once. Sequenced sample: peripheral blood. Source of these receptors: a woman aged 45-59 years with acute or convalescent COVID-19. Both conserved end residues are part of each CDR3. The order of the fields is clone size, D gene, J gene, V gene, CDR3 protein, CDR3 DNA. D genes are given only for firm matches. Some rows mark clone size as missing; the rest say once, few, many or name a class of expanded clone.

once	.	TRBJ1-1	TRBV7-2	CASSSLREAFF	TGTGCCAGCAGCTCGTTGAGAGAAGCTTTCTTT
few	.	TRBJ1-2	TRBV4-3	CASSQGGGGSWGYTF	TGCGCCAGCAGCCAGGGGGGCGGGGGTTCGTGGGGCTACACCTTC
few	.	TRBJ2-7	TRBV5-4	CASSPGHVLINSYEQYF	TGTGCCAGCAGCCCTGGCCACGTCCTCATTAATTCCTACGAGCAGTACTTC
.	TRBD1	TRBJ1-1	TRBV12-3/TRBV12-4	CASSYGQATEAFF	TGTGCCAGCAGTTATGGACAGGCGACTGAAGCTTTCTTT
.	.	TRBJ2-1	TRBV7-2	CASSLTAYGSSYNEQFF	TGTGCCAGCAGCCTTACCGCGTACGGGAGCTCCTACAATGAGCAGTTCTTC
.	.	TRBJ1-2	TRBV12-3/TRBV12-4	CASSPPSNYGYTF	TGTGCCAGCAGTCCTCCCTCTAACTATGGCTACACCTTC
.	.	TRBJ1-2	TRBV21-1	CASSTVVNTF	TGTGCCAGCAGCACGGTCGTAAACACCTTC
.	.	TRBJ2-2	TRBV6-5	CASRTTGNTGELFF	TGTGCCAGCAGAACGACGGGGAACACCGGGGAGCTGTTTTTT
once	TRBD1	TRBJ2-2	TRBV2	CASRRQGARTGELFF	TGTGCCAGCAGGCGACAGGGGGCACGTACCGGGGAGCTGTTTTTT
.	.	TRBJ1-2	TRBV28	CASSFEQGYGYTF	TGTGCCAGCAGTTTTGAGCAGGGCTATGGCTACACCTTC
.	TRBD1	TRBJ2-6	TRBV5-6	CASSFPQGARANVLTF	TGTGCCAGCAGCTTCCCACAGGGGGCGAGGGCCAACGTCCTGACTTTC
.	TRBD1	TRBJ1-1	TRBV7-8	CASSGQVYTEAFF	TGTGCCAGCAGCGGACAGGTCTACACTGAAGCTTTCTTT
.	.	TRBJ1-1	TRBV19	CASSKTRVTEAFF	TGTGCCAGTAGTAAGACCAGGGTCACTGAAGCTTTCTTT
.	.	TRBJ2-1	TRBV12-3/TRBV12-4	CASSLGTEQFF	TGTGCCAGCAGTCTGGGGACAGAGCAGTTCTTC
.	.	TRBJ1-1	TRBV30	CAWSVKGIGRAFF	TGTGCCTGGAGTGTGAAGGGGATTGGACGCGCTTTCTTT
.	.	TRBJ2-7	TRBV5-1	CASSPTGHLMEQYF	TGCGCCAGCAGCCCCACAGGTCACCTTATGGAGCAGTACTTC
.	TRBD2	TRBJ2-2	TRBV7-2	CASRPMSTGGTGELFF	TGTGCCAGCAGACCGATGTCGACGGGGGGGACCGGGGAGCTGTTTTTT
few	TRBD1	TRBJ1-2	TRBV24-1	CATGQGAPSYGYTF	TGTGCCACCGGACAGGGGGCACCCTCCTATGGCTACACCTTC
few	.	TRBJ1-1	TRBV18	CASSPSGRGTEAFF	TGTGCCAGCTCCCCATCAGGGAGGGGCACTGAAGCTTTCTTT
.	.	TRBJ1-5	TRBV10-3	CAISAGTSNQPQHF	TGTGCCATCAGCGCCGGGACATCCAATCAGCCCCAGCATTTT
.	.	TRBJ2-3	TRBV30	CAWGLGGADTQYF	TGTGCCTGGGGACTAGGGGGAGCAGATACGCAGTATTTT
.	.	TRBJ1-1	TRBV5-1	CASSSSVWNTEAFF	TGCGCCAGCAGCTCCTCTGTTTGGAACACTGAAGCTTTCTTT
.	TRBD2	TRBJ2-3	TRBV10-3	CAITPGTSGRDTRYF	TGTGCCATCACTCCAGGGACTAGCGGGAGGGATACGCGGTATTTT
.	.	TRBJ1-5	TRBV3-1/TRBV3-2	CASSPKVTGQPQHF	TGTGCCAGCAGCCCCAAAGTGACAGGACAGCCCCAGCATTTT
once	TRBD2	TRBJ2-5	TRBV5-6	CASSPLTPGGQETQYF	TGTGCCAGCAGCCCTCTGACTCCGGGGGGCCAAGAGACCCAGTACTTC
.	.	TRBJ1-2	TRBV20-1	CSAWGGVGYTF	TGCAGTGCTTGGGGGGGCGTGGGCTACACCTTC
once	.	TRBJ2-2	TRBV27	CASSLAQGGTGELFF	TGTGCCAGCAGTTTAGCCCAGGGGGGCACCGGGGAGCTGTTTTTT
.	.	TRBJ1-1	TRBV27	CASSLRADAGGVTFF	TGTGCCAGCAGTTTAAGGGCGGACGCCGGAGGTGTAACTTTCTTT
.	.	TRBJ1-6	TRBV5-5	CASSSGHLNSPLHF	TGTGCCAGCAGCTCCGGACACCTTAATTCACCCCTCCACTTT
.	.	TRBJ1-5	TRBV7-2	CASSLEAGDNQPQHF	TGTGCCAGCAGCTTAGAAGCAGGGGACAATCAGCCCCAGCATTTT